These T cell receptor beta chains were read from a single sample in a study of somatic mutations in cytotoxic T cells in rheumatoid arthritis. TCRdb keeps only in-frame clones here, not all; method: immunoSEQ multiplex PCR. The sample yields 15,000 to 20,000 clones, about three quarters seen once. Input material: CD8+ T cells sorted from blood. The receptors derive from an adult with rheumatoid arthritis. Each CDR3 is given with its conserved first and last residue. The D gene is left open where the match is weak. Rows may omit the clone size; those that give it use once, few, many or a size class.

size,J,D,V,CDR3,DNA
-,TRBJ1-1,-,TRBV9,CASSLTPGQNTEAFF,TGTGCCAGCAGCCTCACCCCGGGACAAAACACTGAAGCTTTCTTT
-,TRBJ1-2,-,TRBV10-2,CASSERGGYGYTF,TGCGCCAGCAGTGAGAGAGGGGGCTATGGCTACACCTTC
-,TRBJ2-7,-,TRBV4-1,CASSQGGAWPAYEQYF,TGCGCCAGCAGCCAAGGCGGGGCTTGGCCCGCCTACGAGCAGTACTTC
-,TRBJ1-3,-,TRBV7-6,CASSLGTSGSGNTIYF,TGTGCCAGCAGCTTAGGGACCTCCGGCTCTGGAAACACCATATATTTT
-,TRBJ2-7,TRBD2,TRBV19,CASSNQRESYEQYF,TGTGCCAGTAGTAACCAGCGGGAGTCTTACGAGCAGTACTTC
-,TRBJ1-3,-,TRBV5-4,CASSQEPDYFSGNTIYF,TGTGCCAGCAGCCAAGAACCAGATTACTTCTCTGGAAACACCATATATTTT
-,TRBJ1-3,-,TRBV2,CASSLNPPPGNTIYF,TGTGCCAGCAGTCTCAATCCCCCCCCTGGAAACACCATATATTTT
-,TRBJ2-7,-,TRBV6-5,CASSQGSEQYF,TGTGCCAGCAGTCAGGGGTCGGAGCAGTACTTC
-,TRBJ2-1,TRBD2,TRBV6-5,CASSYSGLADYNEQFF,TGTGCCAGCAGTTACTCGGGACTAGCGGATTACAATGAGCAGTTCTTC
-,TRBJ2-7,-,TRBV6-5,CASRTTGPWEQYF,TGTGCCAGCAGGACTACCGGCCCTTGGGAGCAGTACTTC
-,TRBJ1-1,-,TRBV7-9,CASSLRGDTEAFF,TGTGCCAGCAGCTTGCGGGGGGACACTGAAGCTTTCTTT
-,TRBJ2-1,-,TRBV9,CASSVADGGTHYNEQFF,TGTGCCAGCAGCGTAGCTGACGGGGGCACCCACTACAATGAGCAGTTCTTC
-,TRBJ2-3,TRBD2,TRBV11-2,CASSLEIAGGTDTQYF,TGTGCCAGCAGCTTAGAGATAGCGGGGGGCACAGATACGCAGTATTTT
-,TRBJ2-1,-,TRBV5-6,CASSFTNYNEQFF,TGTGCCAGCAGCTTCACAAATTACAATGAGCAGTTCTTC
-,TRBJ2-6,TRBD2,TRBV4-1,CASSQDLPLAGGYGANVLTF,TGCGCCAGCAGCCAAGATCTCCCCCTAGCGGGAGGGTACGGGGCCAACGTCCTGACTTTC
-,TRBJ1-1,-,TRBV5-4,CASSSVLNTEAFF,TGTGCCAGCAGCTCGGTTTTAAACACTGAAGCTTTCTTT
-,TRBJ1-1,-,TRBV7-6,CASSLGTEAFF,TGTGCCAGCAGCTTAGGCACTGAAGCTTTCTTT
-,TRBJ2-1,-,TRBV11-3,CASSQNRARSEQFF,TGTGCCAGCAGCCAAAACAGGGCTCGGAGTGAGCAGTTCTTC
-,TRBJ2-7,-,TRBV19,CASTPYFGSYEQYF,TGTGCCAGTACTCCGTACTTCGGGTCCTACGAGCAGTACTTC
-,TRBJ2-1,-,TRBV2,CASSEEQPEYNEQFF,TGTGCCAGCAGTGAAGAGCAACCAGAGTACAATGAGCAGTTCTTC
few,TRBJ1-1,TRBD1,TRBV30,CAWSQPQGARTEAFF,TGTGCCTGGAGCCAGCCACAGGGGGCAAGGACTGAAGCTTTCTTT
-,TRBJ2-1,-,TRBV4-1,CASSQDGQISSYNEQFF,TGCGCCAGCAGCCAAGATGGTCAGATTAGTTCCTACAATGAGCAGTTCTTC
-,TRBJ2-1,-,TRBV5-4,CASSADSRNEQFF,TGTGCCAGCAGCGCAGACTCCAGAAATGAGCAGTTCTTC
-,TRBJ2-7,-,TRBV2,CASSPAGSPYEQYF,TGTGCCAGCAGCCCCGCAGGGTCCCCCTACGAGCAGTACTTC
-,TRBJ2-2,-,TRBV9,CASSVQVLGTGELFF,TGTGCCAGCAGCGTTCAAGTGCTGGGGACCGGGGAGCTGTTTTTT
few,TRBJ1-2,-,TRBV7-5,CARSPLQVRAHYGYTF,TGTGCCAGAAGCCCCCTACAGGTTAGGGCCCACTATGGCTACACCTTC
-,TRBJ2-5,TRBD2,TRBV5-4,CASSLGGGALRGQETQYF,TGTGCCAGCAGCTTGGGCGGGGGGGCGTTAAGGGGCCAAGAGACCCAGTACTTC
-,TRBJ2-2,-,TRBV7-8,CASSLYVGANTGELFF,TGTGCCAGCAGCTTATACGTGGGGGCGAACACCGGGGAGCTGTTTTTT
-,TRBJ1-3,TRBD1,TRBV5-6,CASSRQGRAGNTIYF,TGTGCCAGCAGCCGACAGGGGCGGGCTGGAAACACCATATATTTT
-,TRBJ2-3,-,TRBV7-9,CASSLVGAGVTDTQYF,TGTGCCAGCAGCTTAGTGGGGGCGGGAGTCACAGATACGCAGTATTTT
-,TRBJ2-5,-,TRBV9,CASSGEETQYF,TGTGCCAGCAGCGGCGAAGAGACCCAGTACTTC
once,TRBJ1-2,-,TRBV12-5,CASGSNYGYTF,TGTGCTAGTGGTTCCAACTATGGCTACACCTTC
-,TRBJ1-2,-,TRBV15,CATSRGGEYYGYTF,TGTGCCACCAGCAGAGGAGGGGAATACTATGGCTACACCTTC
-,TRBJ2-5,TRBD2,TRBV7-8,CASSYPSGGAGETQYF,TGTGCCAGCAGCTACCCTAGCGGGGGGGCCGGGGAGACCCAGTACTTC
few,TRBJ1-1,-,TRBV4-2,CASSQSIDEAFF,TGTGCCAGCAGCCAATCGATAGATGAAGCTTTCTTT
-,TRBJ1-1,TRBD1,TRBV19,CASESRQGEGTEAFF,TGTGCCAGCGAGTCAAGGCAGGGGGAGGGTACTGAAGCTTTCTTT
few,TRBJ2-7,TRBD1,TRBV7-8,CASSGGTGGENPEQYF,TGTGCCAGCAGCGGCGGGACAGGGGGCGAAAATCCCGAGCAGTACTTC
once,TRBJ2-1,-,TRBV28,CASRTSPNEQFF,TGTGCCAGTCGAACTAGTCCCAATGAGCAGTTCTTC
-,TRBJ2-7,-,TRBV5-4,CASSWETGSEQYF,TGTGCCAGCAGCTGGGAGACAGGTTCCGAGCAGTACTTC
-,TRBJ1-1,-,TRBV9,CASSVAWGAEAFF,TGTGCCAGCAGCGTAGCTTGGGGCGCTGAAGCTTTCTTT
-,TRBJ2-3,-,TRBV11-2,CASSSIPTDTQYF,TGTGCCAGCAGTTCAATCCCCACAGATACGCAGTATTTT
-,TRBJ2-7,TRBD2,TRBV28,CASSLSAGGSYEQYF,TGTGCCAGCAGTTTAAGCGCGGGGGGGTCCTACGAGCAGTACTTC
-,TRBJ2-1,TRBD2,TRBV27,CASSPTSVEQFF,TGTGCCAGCAGCCCCACTAGCGTCGAGCAGTTCTTC
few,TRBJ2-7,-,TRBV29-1,CSAMDTAYEQYF,TGCAGCGCCATGGACACCGCCTACGAGCAGTACTTC
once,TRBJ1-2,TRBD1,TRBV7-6,CASSLALGQGDGYTF,TGTGCCAGCAGCTTAGCCCTGGGACAGGGCGATGGCTACACCTTC
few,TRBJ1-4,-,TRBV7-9,CASSPKQSVEEKLFF,TGTGCCAGCAGCCCTAAACAGTCAGTAGAGGAAAAACTGTTTTTT
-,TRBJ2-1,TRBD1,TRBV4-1,CASSQAPRTGLYNEQFF,TGCGCCAGCAGCCAAGCTCCCCGGACAGGGCTGTACAATGAGCAGTTCTTC
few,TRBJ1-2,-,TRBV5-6,CASSFPGELRGYTF,TGTGCCAGCAGCTTCCCGGGTGAGCTGCGGGGCTACACCTTC
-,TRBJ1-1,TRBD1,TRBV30,CAWSVPGQGLMNTEAFF,TGTGCCTGGAGTGTACCGGGACAGGGATTAATGAACACTGAAGCTTTCTTT
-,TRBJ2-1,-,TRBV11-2,CASSGLGNEQFF,TGTGCCAGCAGCGGGCTGGGGAATGAGCAGTTCTTC
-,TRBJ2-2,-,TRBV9,CASSVYWNTGELFF,TGTGCCAGCAGCGTGTACTGGAACACCGGGGAGCTGTTTTTT
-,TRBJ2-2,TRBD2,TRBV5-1,CASSSLGTSDGTGELFF,TGCGCCAGCAGCTCCCTAGGGACTAGTGACGGCACCGGGGAGCTGTTTTTT
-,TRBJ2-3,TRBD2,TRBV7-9,CASSLGLAGGQGETQYF,TGTGCCAGCAGCTTAGGACTAGCGGGAGGCCAAGGGGAGACGCAGTATTTT